Sequencing of this T cell receptor beta chain was carried out in a study of T-cell reconstitution after alpha-beta-depleted transplantation in children. This clonotype has more than one count but fewer than ten. For TCRbeta, the library was prepared with unique molecular identifiers. TCRdb called the PCR reads again in MiXCR, with one record for every CDR3 protein. The table lists roughly 400,000 distinct CDR3 sequences, over 20% of them singletons, with approximately 3.8% in the top ten. This receptor was obtained from a human donor who donated a stem cell graft to a child with acute myeloid leukemia. The material was PBMCs from the stem cell graft donor, obtained from the stem cell graft.

In nucleotides, the CDR3 is TGTGCCAGCAGTGCCGGGGTGAGAGGACAGCCCCAGCATTTT. Translating gives CASSAGVRGQPQHF. The chain carries TRBV6-1 and TRBJ1-5, with no clear D. Trimming pared 4 bases from V and 7 bases from J, leaving 14 bases between. The germline gives CDR1 MNHNS, CDR2 SASEGT. CDR3 length: 14 amino acids.